This T cell receptor (beta chain) originates from a study of shared clonotypes between healthy human individuals. Study information: The plates for each donor numbered three CD4 naive, three CD4 memory, two CD8 naive and one CD8 memory. Findings and caveats of the study: Clonotype sharing across donors was expected to vary with sequencing depth. Across subsets, estimated richness was generally greater for naive than for memory populations.

The CDR3 contains 16 residues. V lost 4 bases and J 0 bases, leaving 10 bases between the germline ends. Germline V gene data show CDR1 as LNHDA and CDR2 as SQIVND (reference sequence). Here immunoSEQ multiplex PCR was the method, and the copy in TCRdb shows in-frame clones only, minus some. The sample holds approximately 940,000 clones, more than 75% seen once. This clone has a handful of counts. Its antigen is currently unknown. The sample consisted of memory CD4+ T cells sorted from blood. Subset meaning: CD45RA-negative fraction. The receptor comes from a man aged 18 to 29 in good health. This chain joins TRBV19 and TRBJ2-6; D perhaps matches TRBD1 (5 bases). This chain's CDR3 is CASSTQANSGANVLTF. In DNA, the CDR3 is TGTGCCAGTAGTACACAGGCGAACTCTGGGGCCAACGTCCTGACTTTC.